Following are 15 T cell receptor beta chains from one sample sequenced in a study of patients and donors after allogeneic stem cell transplantation. TCRdb fed the RT-PCR reads into MiXCR, producing one record per CDR3 protein. The sample holds about 410,000 distinct CDR3 sequences, roughly 17% seen once. Sequencing was carried out using blood, either unsorted or a sorted T cell fraction (not recorded which). These receptors originate from a human donor who was either an allogeneic HSCT recipient or a stem cell or donor lymphocyte infusion donor (not recorded which). It is not recorded whose cells these are; they may come from a transplant donor.

This rearrangement joins TRBV5-1 to TRBJ1-1, with a possible D match to TRBD1 (5 bases). The CDR3 covers 14 residues. The V and J ends lost 2 bases and 4 bases respectively, with 12 bases between them. Germline-derived CDR1 and CDR2 are SGHRS and YFSETQ. The CDR3 sequence is CASSFRVSGTEAFF. CDR3 coding DNA: TGCGCCAGCAGCTTCAGGGTTTCGGGCACTGAAGCTTTCTTT.

There are a few counts of this clonotype. V gene TRBV9 combines with J gene TRBJ2-5, with 10 bases matching TRBD2. CDR3 size: 15 residues. In germline, CDR1 is SGDLS, CDR2 YYNGEE. J gave up 1 base and V 4 bases, and 4 bases lay outside the gene matches. The CDR3 DNA reads as TGTGCCAGCAGCTCGGGACTAGCGCCCCAAGAGACCCAGTACTTC. Translating gives CASSSGLAPQETQYF.

This clonotype was detected only a few times. V is TRBV27 and J is TRBJ1-6; 8 bases are a match to TRBD1. The germline CDR1 and CDR2 sequences are MNHEY and SMNVEV (reference sequence). The V and J ends lost 0 bases and 8 bases, in that order; junction bases with no gene match: 3. This CDR3 has 15 residues. This CDR3 is CASSLSDRVDSPLHF. The DNA for the CDR3 is TGTGCCAGCAGTTTATCGGACAGGGTCGATTCACCCCTCCACTTT.

This clonotype was counted only a few times. CDR3 residues: CSASGLPGDTQYF. Written as DNA, the CDR3 is TGCAGTGCTAGTGGGCTCCCCGGGGATACGCAGTATTTT. The genes are TRBV20-1 and TRBJ2-3; no firm D call. This CDR3 is 13 amino acids long. Germline V gene lookup returns CDR1 DFQATT and CDR2 SNEGSKA (reference sequence). Deletions cut 3 bases from V and 6 bases from J, with 13 bases between.

The chain employs TRBV24-1 and TRBJ2-1; possibly TRBD1 for D (6 bases). Germline CDR1 is KGHDR and CDR2 is SFDVKD. This CDR3 contains 14 residues. The ends were cut back, 4 bases at V and 8 bases at J, with 14 bases in the middle. CDR3 in DNA: TGTGCCACCAGTGACCCCACAGGGATCCATGAGCAGTTCTTC. Its protein product is CATSDPTGIHEQFF.

This clonotype was observed a handful of times. The chain combines TRBV7-8 with TRBJ1-2; D is ambiguous. Germline CDR1 is SGHVS and CDR2 is FQNEAQ. The CDR3 is 12 residues long. The ends were cut back, 1 base at V and 6 bases at J, with 6 bases in the middle. The CDR3: CASSLDLNGYTF. In DNA form, the CDR3 reads TGTGCCAGCAGCTTAGATTTAAATGGCTACACCTTC.

The gene calls are TRBV6-1 and TRBJ2-1; 7 nucleotides match TRBD2. The CDR3 loop spans 15 amino acids. J was trimmed by 7 bases and V by 7 bases; bases with no gene match: 13. Germline V gene data show CDR1 as MNHNS and CDR2 as SASEGT. The CDR3 bases are TGTGCCAGCACCCCTAGTCGGCTAGCGGAAAATGAGCAGTTCTTC. Translated, it gives CASTPSRLAENEQFF.

This clonotype was seen only a few times. The rearrangement links TRBV21-1 to TRBJ2-3; whether TRBD1, the table's D call, matches the DNA was not checked. TRBV21-1 is listed as a pseudogene. The CDR3 contains 19 residues. The CDR3: CASSRPRDISTSSTDTQYF. The CDR3 DNA follows: TGTGCCAGCAGCAGACCAAGGGACATCTCGACCTCTAGCACAGATACGCAGTATTTT.

The chain recombines TRBV10-3 with TRBJ1-1, with TRBD1 as a possible D gene (5 bases). V lost 4 bases and J 1 base, leaving 28 bases between the germline ends. The CDR3 is 20 amino acids. Germline-derived CDR1 and CDR2 are ENHRY and SYGVKD. The CDR3 protein is CAISVSGGGAGRLRNTEAFF. CDR3 in DNA: TGTGCCATCAGTGTATCCGGGGGAGGGGCAGGTCGTCTTAGGAACACTGAAGCTTTCTTT.

The chain has TRBV2 and TRBJ1-5, with D perhaps TRBD1 (6 bases). Germline V gives CDR1 SNHLY, CDR2 FYNNEI. V lost 4 bases to trimming and J lost 6 bases, with 13 bases between them. This CDR3 comprises 14 residues. In nucleotides, the CDR3 is TGTGCCAGCAGTGCGACTTGGACAGCTCAGCCCCAGCATTTT. It is translated as CASSATWTAQPQHF.

V usage is TRBV10-3 and J usage is TRBJ2-3; possible D gene TRBD1, 6 bases. This CDR3 spans 15 amino acids. The V end was cut by 4 bases, the J end by 1 base, with 12 bases between. CDR1 and CDR2 (germline): ENHRY, SYGVKD. The CDR3 DNA follows: TGTGCCATCAGTGGGACACAGGGAGGCACAGATACGCAGTATTTT. Protein sequence: CAISGTQGGTDTQYF.

CDR3 coding DNA: TGTGCCAGCAGTCCACTAGCGGGGGGGTCCACAGATACGCAGTATTTT. As protein: CASSPLAGGSTDTQYF. The gene calls are TRBV27 and TRBJ2-3, with 13 bases matching TRBD2. The V segment lost 5 bases and the J segment 2 bases; nucleotides outside the gene matches: 4. The germline CDR1 and CDR2 sequences are MNHEY and SMNVEV (reference sequence). The CDR3 totals 16 residues.

The table lists this clonotype with a few counts. V is TRBV27 and J is TRBJ2-7; the match to TRBD2 covers 8 bases. The junction had 13 bases not matched to a gene; V was cut back by 4 bases and J by 5 bases. The CDR3 is 16 amino acids. Germline V gene data show CDR1 as MNHEY and CDR2 as SMNVEV (reference sequence). The CDR3 spells CASSSPKSGSVNEQYF. CDR3 coding DNA: TGTGCCAGCAGTTCACCGAAAAGCGGGAGTGTCAACGAGCAGTACTTC.

The table lists this clonotype with a few counts. In DNA form, the CDR3 reads TGTGCCAGCAGTTTGCCCGGGACAGCCACTTACGAGCAGTACTTC. Protein: CASSLPGTATYEQYF. The chain recombines TRBV27 with TRBJ2-7; 7 nucleotides agree with TRBD1. The CDR3 covers 15 residues. The V gene's germline CDR1 is MNHEY and CDR2 SMNVEV (reference sequence). The J segment lost 4 bases and the V segment lost 3 bases, leaving 9 bases of the junction unmatched.

This clonotype came up many times. This sequence joins TRBV12-3 or TRBV12-4 and TRBJ2-1; 8 nucleotides match TRBD2. The CDR3 runs 18 residues. After removal of 1 base from V and 6 bases from J, the junction contained 14 bases not matched to a gene. The CDR3 nucleotides are TGTGCCAGCAGTTTAGGGGGGCCGGGACTAGGGGTTCCCAATGAGCAGTTCTTC. It translates to CASSLGGPGLGVPNEQFF.